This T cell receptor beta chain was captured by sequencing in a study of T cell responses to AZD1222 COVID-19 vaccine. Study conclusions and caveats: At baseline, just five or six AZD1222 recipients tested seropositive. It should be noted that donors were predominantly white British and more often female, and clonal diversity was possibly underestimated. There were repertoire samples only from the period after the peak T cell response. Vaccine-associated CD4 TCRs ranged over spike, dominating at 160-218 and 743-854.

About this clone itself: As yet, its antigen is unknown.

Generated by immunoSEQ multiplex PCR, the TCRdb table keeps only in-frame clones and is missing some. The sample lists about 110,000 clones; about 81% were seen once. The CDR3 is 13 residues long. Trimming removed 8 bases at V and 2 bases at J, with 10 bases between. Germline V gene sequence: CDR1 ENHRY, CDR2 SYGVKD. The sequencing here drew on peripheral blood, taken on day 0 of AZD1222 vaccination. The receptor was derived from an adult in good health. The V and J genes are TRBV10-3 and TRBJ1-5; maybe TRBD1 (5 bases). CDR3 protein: CAIGAGGNQPQHF. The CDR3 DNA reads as TGTGCCATCGGAGCGGGGGGCAATCAGCCCCAGCATTTT.